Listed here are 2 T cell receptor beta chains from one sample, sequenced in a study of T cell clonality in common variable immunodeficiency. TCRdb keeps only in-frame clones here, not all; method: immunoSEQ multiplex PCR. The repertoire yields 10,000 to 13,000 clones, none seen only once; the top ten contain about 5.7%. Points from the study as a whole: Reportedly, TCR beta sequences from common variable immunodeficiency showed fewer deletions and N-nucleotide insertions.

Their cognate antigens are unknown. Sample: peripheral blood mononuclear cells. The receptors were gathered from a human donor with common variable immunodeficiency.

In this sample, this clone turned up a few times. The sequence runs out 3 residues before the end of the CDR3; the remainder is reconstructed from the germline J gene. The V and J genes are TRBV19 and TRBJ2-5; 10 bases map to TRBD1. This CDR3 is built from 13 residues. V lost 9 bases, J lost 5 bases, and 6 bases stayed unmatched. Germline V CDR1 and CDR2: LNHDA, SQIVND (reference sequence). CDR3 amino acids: CASRTGGRETQYF. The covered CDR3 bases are TGTGCCAGCAGGACAGGGGGAAGGGAGACC.

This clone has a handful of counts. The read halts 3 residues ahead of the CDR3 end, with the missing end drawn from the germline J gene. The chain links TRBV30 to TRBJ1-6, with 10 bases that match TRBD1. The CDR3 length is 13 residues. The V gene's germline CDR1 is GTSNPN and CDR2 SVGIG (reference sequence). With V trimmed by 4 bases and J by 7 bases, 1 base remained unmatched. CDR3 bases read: TGTGCCTGGAAGGGACAGGGGAATTCACCC. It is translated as CAWKGQGNSP. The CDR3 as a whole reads CAWKGQGNSPLHF. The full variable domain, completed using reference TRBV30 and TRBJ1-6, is SQTIHQWPATLVQPVGSPLSLECTVEGTSNPNLYWYRQAAGRGLQLLFYSVGIGQISSEVPQNLSASRPQDRQFILSSKKLLLSDSGFYLCAWKGQGNSPLHFGNGTRLTVT.